This T cell receptor beta chain was captured by sequencing in a study of vaccination and CD4 T cells after COVID-19. Concerning this clonotype: Its antigen is not known.

V lost 2 bases and J 2 bases, leaving 4 bases between the germline ends. This CDR3 is built from 11 residues. The V gene's germline CDR1 is DFQATT and CDR2 SNEGSKA (reference sequence). Oncomine TCR Beta short-read sequencing was applied to DNA from cultured CD4+ T cells. TCRdb processed the PCR reads anew with MiXCR; each CDR3 protein has one entry. The sample has approximately 12,000 distinct CDR3 sequences, 35% to 55% seen once; the top ten hold roughly 21%. Treatment given: 10-day PBMC culture with coronavirus spike peptide pools or control peptides (ViraFEST assay). Specimen: CD4+ T cells from blood, cultured in vitro, collected before SARS-CoV-2 vaccination. The rearrangement joins TRBV20-1 to TRBJ2-7; no definite D call. This sequence was found in a human donor who had recovered from COVID-19. Here the CDR3 reads CSARITYEQYF. The CDR3, as DNA: TGCAGTGCTAGAATCACCTACGAGCAGTACTTC.